Sequencing of this TCR beta chain was carried out in a study of T cells in localized non-small cell lung cancer. Study conclusions and caveats: Because sequencing included only one region (of the tumor), heterogeneity remains possible. Across samples, adjacent lung featured a median roughly 60 of the top 100 tumor clones. Uninvolved adjacent lung showed higher T cell clonality than tumor.

Clones were sequenced by immunoSEQ multiplex PCR, and TCRdb holds only the in-frame ones, with some missing. Among about 40,000 clones listed, roughly 79% were seen once. The germline gives CDR1 SGDLS, CDR2 YYNGEE. The CDR3 is 14 residues long. Trimming took 7 bases from V and 6 from J; bases not matched to a gene: 8. About this clone: The target antigen is unknown.

The sequencing here drew on peripheral blood mononuclear cells, taken before any cancer treatment. The receptor's source is a male donor at least 60 years old with stage II lung adenocarcinoma. The gene calls are TRBV9 and TRBJ1-3; 9 positions agree with TRBD1. The CDR3 spells CASDSGQGVNTIYF. The CDR3 region has the DNA TGTGCCAGCGATTCGGGACAGGGAGTAAACACCATATATTTT.